This TCR beta chain was captured in a study of blood T cell repertoires in COVID-19. As for the study in general: The United States, Italy and Spain were the sources of the acute and convalescent COVID-19 samples.

Trimming stripped 4 bases from V and 6 bases from J, with 11 bases between. CDR3 length: 13 amino acids. From germline, CDR1 is LNHDA and CDR2 SQIVND (reference sequence). This clone was observed once. Original handling: Reference gene primers were amplified, and this amplification served to estimate nucleated cell counts. The data were produced by immunoSEQ multiplex PCR, yet TCRdb's version contains in-frame clones alone and is incomplete. V, J and clone size reflect that table, while D and trimming were determined from the DNA. Of some 170,000 clones in the sample, 81% are singletons; the top ten hold roughly a tenth.

Sequenced input: peripheral blood. The sequence was collected from a human donor in a cohort sampled during active COVID-19. The V and J genes are TRBV19 and TRBJ2-3; perhaps TRBD2 as D (5 bases). CDR3 in amino acids: CASSTRVTDTQYF. DNA of the CDR3: TGTGCCAGTAGTACGAGGGTAACCGATACGCAGTATTTT.